The next 2 T cell receptor beta chains were all read from a single sample in a study of CD8 T cells in ankylosing spondylitis. TCRdb reanalysed the 5' RACE reads using MiXCR and keeps one entry per CDR3 protein. The sample has 250,000 or so distinct CDR3 sequences, roughly a tenth seen once. Material: blood, either unsorted or a sorted T cell fraction (not recorded which). The receptors were sampled from a male donor with ankylosing spondylitis or in good health (not recorded which).

This clonotype was counted ten times or more. In DNA form, the CDR3 reads TGCAGTGCTAGAGATTTGTGGGAGTCCCGTAGTGAGCAGTTCTTC. Its translation is CSARDLWESRSEQFF. This chain connects TRBV20-1 to TRBJ2-1; D is possibly TRBD2 (5 bases). The V and J ends lost 0 bases and 9 bases respectively, with 18 bases between them. The CDR3 spans 15 residues. Germline lookup yields CDR1 DFQATT and CDR2 SNEGSKA (reference sequence).

This clonotype was observed a handful of times. The chain carries TRBV10-3 and TRBJ2-3; 10 bases agree with TRBD1. V gave up 4 bases and J gave up 3 bases; unmatched junction bases: 1. The germline gives CDR1 ENHRY, CDR2 SYGVKD. This CDR3 contains 14 residues. The CDR3 nucleotides are TGTGCCATCAGTGTGGGACAGGGGACAGATACGCAGTATTTT. It codes for CAISVGQGTDTQYF.